The T cell receptor (beta chain) described here comes from a study of cytomegalovirus exposure and HLA in healthy donors. As for the study in general: In a later analysis, it was reported that the approximately 120 validation repertoires had been produced on the same platform as the 700 or so repertoires belonging to the first cohort.

Repertoires were generated with immunoSEQ multiplex PCR, while TCRdb's copy carries only in-frame clones and drops some. The repertoire includes approximately 62,000 clones, about 91% of them detected once, and 1% to 1.5% sits in the top ten. There are 14 residues in the CDR3. The J segment lost 6 bases and the V segment lost 5 bases, leaving 8 bases of the junction unmatched. From germline, CDR1 is SGHNT and CDR2 YENEEA. Of note for this clone: The antigen is not known.

Study-wide results and limits: The investigators catalogued 160 or so TCR beta chains as cytomegalovirus-associated. Generally TCR sequences proved uncommon, though certain public TCRs appeared in numerous donors. Accounts indicate the classifier identified cytomegalovirus status with strong specificity and sensitivity.

The source of this sequence is a woman younger than 30 in good health and CMV-seronegative. The sequenced sample was PBMCs. V gene TRBV11-3 combines with J gene TRBJ2-7; 9 positions agree with TRBD1. CDR3 coding DNA: TGTGCCAGCAGCACTGGACAGGGGATCCCCGAGCAGTACTTC. Its translation: CASSTGQGIPEQYF.